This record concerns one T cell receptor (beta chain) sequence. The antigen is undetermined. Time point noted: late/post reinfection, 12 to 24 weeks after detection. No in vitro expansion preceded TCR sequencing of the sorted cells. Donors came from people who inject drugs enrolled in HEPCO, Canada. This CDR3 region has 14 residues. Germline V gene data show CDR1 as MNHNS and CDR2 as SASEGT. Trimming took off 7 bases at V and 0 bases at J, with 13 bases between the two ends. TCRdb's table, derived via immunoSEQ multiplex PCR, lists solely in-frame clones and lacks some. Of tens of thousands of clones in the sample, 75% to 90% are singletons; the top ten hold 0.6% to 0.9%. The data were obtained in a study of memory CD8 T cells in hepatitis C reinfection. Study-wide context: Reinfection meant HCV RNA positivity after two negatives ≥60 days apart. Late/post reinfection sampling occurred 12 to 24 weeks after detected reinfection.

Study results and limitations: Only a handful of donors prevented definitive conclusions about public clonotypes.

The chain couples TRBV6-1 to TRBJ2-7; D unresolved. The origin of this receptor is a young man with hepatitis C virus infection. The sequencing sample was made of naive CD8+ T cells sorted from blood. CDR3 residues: CASKPRGSSYEQYV. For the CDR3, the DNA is TGTGCCAGCAAGCCCCGAGGTAGCTCCTACGAGCAGTACGTC.